These 5 T cell receptor beta chains came from one sample sequenced in a study of PD-L1 blockade in urothelial cancer. Repertoires were generated with immunoSEQ multiplex PCR, while TCRdb's copy carries only in-frame clones and drops some. The sample has tens of thousands of clones, around 88% seen once. Time point defined: peripheral blood 6 weeks after treatment start. The specimen was PBMCs, collected around atezolizumab (anti-PD-L1) treatment. The receptors here all came from a man in his 60s with urothelial cancer.

This chain joins TRBV6-1 and TRBJ2-7, with 12 nucleotides matching TRBD2. V lost 6 bases and J lost 2; bases outside the gene matches: 2. This CDR3 has 14 residues. Germline V gene lookup returns CDR1 MNHNS and CDR2 SASEGT. The CDR3 region is CASRASGGAYEQYF. CDR3 DNA sequence: TGTGCCAGCAGGGCTAGCGGGGGGGCCTACGAGCAGTACTTC.

The chain couples TRBV28 to TRBJ2-5, with TRBD1 as a possible D gene (6 bases). The V end lost 6 bases, the J end lost 0 bases, and 8 bases lay between the germline ends. This CDR3 is 13 amino acids long. Germline V lookup: CDR1 MDHEN, CDR2 SYDVKM. For the CDR3, the DNA is TGTGCCAGCAGCCACAGGGACCAAGAGACCCAGTACTTC. It yields the protein CASSHRDQETQYF.

The chain has TRBV30 and TRBJ2-1; 11 nucleotides align to TRBD2. Unmatched junction bases numbered 3, after V lost 8 bases and J lost 3 bases. From germline, CDR1 is GTSNPN and CDR2 SVGIG (reference sequence). This CDR3 has 13 amino acids. In DNA, the CDR3 is TGTGCCGGGGGGACTAGCGGCTACAATGAGCAGTTCTTC. It codes for CAGGTSGYNEQFF.

The chain employs TRBV5-1 and TRBJ2-3; TRBD2 is a possible D gene (5 bases). Trimming shortened V by 0 bases and J by 6 bases, and 20 bases separated the two germline ends. Germline CDR1 reads SGHRS; CDR2 reads YFSETQ. The CDR3 covers 17 residues. As DNA, the CDR3 is TGCGCCAGCAGCTTGGGGGCCGGAGGACTCGGGCGGGATACGCAGTATTTT. Translating gives CASSLGAGGLGRDTQYF.

This chain connects TRBV9 to TRBJ1-5; 7 nucleotides line up with TRBD1. Germline CDR1 SGDLS, CDR2 YYNGEE. The CDR3 consists of 14 residues. V was pared by 4 bases and J by 5 bases, with 6 bases of the junction left unmatched. The DNA of the CDR3 is TGTGCCAGCAGCCCAGAAGGGGGCTATCAGCCCCAGCATTTT. This codes for CASSPEGGYQPQHF. Variable domain in full (rest from reference TRBV9 and TRBJ1-5): DSGVTQTPKHLITATGQRVTLRCSPRSGDLSVYWYQQSLDQGLQFLIQYYNGEERAKGNILERFSAQQFPDLHSELNLSSLELGDSALYFCASSPEGGYQPQHFGDGTRLSIL.